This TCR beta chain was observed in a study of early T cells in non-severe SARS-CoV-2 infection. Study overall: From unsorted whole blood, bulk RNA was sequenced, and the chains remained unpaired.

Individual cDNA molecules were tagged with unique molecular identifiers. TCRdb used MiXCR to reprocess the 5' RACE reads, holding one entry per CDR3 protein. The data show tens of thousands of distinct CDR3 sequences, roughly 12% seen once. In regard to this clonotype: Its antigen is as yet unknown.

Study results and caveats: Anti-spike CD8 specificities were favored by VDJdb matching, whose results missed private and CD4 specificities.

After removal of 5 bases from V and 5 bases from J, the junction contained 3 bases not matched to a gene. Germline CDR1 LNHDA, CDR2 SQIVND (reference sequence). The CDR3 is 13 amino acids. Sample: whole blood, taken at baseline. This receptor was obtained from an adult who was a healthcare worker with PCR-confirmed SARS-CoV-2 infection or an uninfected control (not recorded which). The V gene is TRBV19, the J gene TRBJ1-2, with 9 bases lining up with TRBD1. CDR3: CASSPGTGYGYTF. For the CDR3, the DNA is TGTGCCAGTAGTCCCGGGACAGGGTATGGCTACACCTTC.